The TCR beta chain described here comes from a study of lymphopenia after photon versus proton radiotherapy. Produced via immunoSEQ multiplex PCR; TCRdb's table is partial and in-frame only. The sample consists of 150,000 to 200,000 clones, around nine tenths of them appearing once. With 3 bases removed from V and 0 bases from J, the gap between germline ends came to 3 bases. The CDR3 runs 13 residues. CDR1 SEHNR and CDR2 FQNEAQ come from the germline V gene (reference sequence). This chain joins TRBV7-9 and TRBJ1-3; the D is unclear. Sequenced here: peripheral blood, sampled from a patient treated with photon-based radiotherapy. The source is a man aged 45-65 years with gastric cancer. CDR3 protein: CASSLISGNTIYF. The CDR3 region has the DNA TGTGCCAGCAGCTTGATCTCTGGAAACACCATATATTTT.